The 20 T cell receptor beta chains below were found in one sample sequenced in a study of blood T cell repertoires in COVID-19. The method was immunoSEQ multiplex PCR; TCRdb's version includes in-frame clones alone and lacks a portion of them. Here the sample spans 200,000 to 300,000 clones, 75% to 90% being singletons. The sequencing sample was made of PBMCs or T cells enriched from blood (not recorded which). Source of these receptors: a woman aged 25 to 45 who had recovered from COVID-19.

V usage is TRBV20-1 and J usage is TRBJ2-1; TRBD2 is a possible D gene (6 bases). This CDR3 is 15 amino acids long. The germline V gene encodes CDR1 DFQATT and CDR2 SNEGSKA (reference sequence). Trimming left V 3 bases short and J 8 bases short, with 20 bases between. Written as DNA, the CDR3 is TGCAGTGCTAGTCGAGGGGAACTCGCTAGCGATGAGCAGTTCTTC. Protein sequence: CSASRGELASDEQFF.

This chain links TRBV11-3 with TRBJ1-1, with TRBD1 matching 7 bases. J gave up 6 bases and V 1 base, and 2 bases lay outside the gene matches. This CDR3 has 13 amino acids. Germline CDR1 and CDR2: SGHNT and YENEEA. The CDR3 is CASSLVRGSEAFF. The CDR3 DNA is TGTGCCAGCAGCTTAGTCAGGGGGTCTGAAGCTTTCTTT.

The chain combines TRBV28 with TRBJ1-2; 7 bases align to TRBD1. Germline V gene lookup returns CDR1 MDHEN and CDR2 SYDVKM. The CDR3 length is 14 residues. V lost 3 bases to trimming and J lost 4 bases; unmatched junction nucleotides: 5. CDR3 sequence reads: CASSLGDRAYGYTF. CDR3 in DNA: TGTGCCAGCAGTTTGGGGGACAGAGCCTATGGCTACACCTTC.

The chain uses TRBV6-1 and TRBJ2-3, with 8 bases that match TRBD1. Germline loops: CDR1 MNHNS, CDR2 SASEGT. V was clipped by 1 base and J by 3 bases; unmatched bases: 6. The CDR3 length is 16 residues. Here the CDR3 DNA reads TGTGCCAGCAGTGAAGTTGACAGGGGAATTACAGATACGCAGTATTTT. Translating gives CASSEVDRGITDTQYF.

This chain uses TRBV4-1 with TRBJ1-2, with 11 bases that match TRBD1. The germline V gene encodes CDR1 MGHRA and CDR2 YSYEKL. With V trimmed by 3 bases and J by 7 bases, 10 bases remained unmatched. The length of the CDR3 is 16 residues. CDR3 nucleotide sequence: TGCGCCAGCAGCCACATCGGCGAAGGACAGGGGGCTGGCTACACCTTC. Translating gives CASSHIGEGQGAGYTF.

The chain has TRBV7-3 and TRBJ1-2; D not certain. CDR1 and CDR2 (germline): SGHTA, FQGTGA. This CDR3 has 15 amino acids. Trimming removed 7 bases from V and 3 bases from J, with 18 bases in between. The CDR3 sequence is CASMAQVGRDYGYTF. The DNA for the CDR3 is TGTGCCAGCATGGCCCAGGTGGGGAGGGACTATGGCTACACCTTC.

This sequence joins TRBV28 and TRBJ1-5, with a possible D match to TRBD1 (5 bases). Germline V gene data show CDR1 as MDHEN and CDR2 as SYDVKM. Trimming removed 9 bases from V and 2 bases from J, with 17 bases in between. The CDR3 covers 15 residues. The CDR3 bases are TGTGCCAGTATTGGGGGGAGACGTGGCAATCAGCCCCAGCATTTT. This encodes CASIGGRRGNQPQHF.

The V gene is TRBV28, the J gene TRBJ2-1; 9 bases map to TRBD2. With 3 bases clipped from V and 6 bases from J, the junction kept 9 bases outside the gene matches. The germline CDR1 and CDR2 sequences are MDHEN and SYDVKM. There are 16 residues in the CDR3. The CDR3, as DNA: TGTGCCAGCAGTTTGATGACTAGCGGTTTCGGCAATGAGCAGTTCTTC. This codes for CASSLMTSGFGNEQFF.

The chain employs TRBV7-9 and TRBJ1-2, with D maybe TRBD1 (5 bases). V lost 5 bases and J lost 3, with 19 bases in between. Germline V gives CDR1 SEHNR, CDR2 FQNEAQ (reference sequence). This CDR3 region has 16 residues. CDR3 sequence (DNA): TGTGCCAGCAGCCCTGCCGGGACTTTGGAGGACTATGGCTACACCTTC. Amino acids: CASSPAGTLEDYGYTF.

This clone was detected only a few times. The chain uses TRBV6-6 and TRBJ1-5, with 7 bases lining up with TRBD1. The V gene end was trimmed by 6 bases and the J gene end by 7 bases; junction bases not matched to a gene: 15. Germline lookup yields CDR1 MNHNY and CDR2 SVGAGI (reference sequence). CDR3 length: 16 amino acids. CDR3 nucleotide sequence: TGTGCCAGCAGAAAAGGACAGGAGGGGGATTGGCAGCCCCAGCATTTT. Translation: CASRKGQEGDWQPQHF.

V gene TRBV10-3 combines with J gene TRBJ1-1, with 7 bases lining up with TRBD1. The length of the CDR3 is 13 residues. Germline V gene sequence: CDR1 ENHRY, CDR2 SYGVKD. After removal of 5 bases from V and 6 bases from J, the junction contained 6 bases not matched to a gene. Written as DNA, the CDR3 is TGTGCCATCAGTCCGACAGGGATCGCTGAAGCTTTCTTT. This translates into CAISPTGIAEAFF.

V gene TRBV4-3 combines with J gene TRBJ1-1; TRBD1 is a possible D gene (5 bases). Germline V gene sequence: CDR1 LGHNA, CDR2 YSLEER. Trimming took off 4 bases at V and 7 bases at J, with 19 bases between the two ends. The CDR3 has 15 residues. The CDR3 DNA follows: TGCGCCAGCAGCCTTTATACCAGGGAAGTAGGTGAAGCTTTCTTT. Amino acids: CASSLYTREVGEAFF.

V and J are TRBV19 and TRBJ1-1; 12 positions agree with TRBD1. Germline CDR1 is LNHDA and CDR2 is SQIVND (reference sequence). This CDR3 has 16 amino acids. With V trimmed by 3 bases and J by 5 bases, 7 bases remained unmatched. CDR3 nucleotides: TGTGCCAGTAGTATCGGGACAGGGGGCCCCCGGACTGAAGCTTTCTTT. It codes for CASSIGTGGPRTEAFF.

This clone has just a few counts. This chain links TRBV7-2 with TRBJ1-1; D remains ambiguous. Germline V gene sequence: CDR1 SGHTA, CDR2 FQGNSA. The ends were cut back, 5 bases at V and 0 bases at J, with 10 bases in the middle. This CDR3 has 14 residues. DNA for the CDR3: TGTGCCAGCAGCAATGGCCCTGTGAACACTGAAGCTTTCTTT. Amino acid sequence: CASSNGPVNTEAFF.

This clone was detected only a few times. The chain links TRBV11-2 to TRBJ2-5; 10 bases line up with TRBD2. J was trimmed by 9 bases and V by 4 bases; bases with no gene match: 23. Germline values: CDR1 SGHAT, CDR2 FQNNGV. There are 19 residues in the CDR3. The CDR3 sequence is CASSSRGLASGRWGGAQYF. In nucleotides, the CDR3 is TGTGCCAGCAGCTCCCGAGGGCTGGCTAGCGGGAGATGGGGAGGGGCCCAGTACTTC. Based on the CDR3 plus reference TRBV11-2 and TRBJ2-5, the full variable domain is EAGVAQSPRYKIIEKRQSVAFWCNPISGHATLYWYQQILGQGPKLLIQFQNNGVVDDSQLPKDRFSAERLKGVDSTLKIQPAKLEDSAVYLCASSSRGLASGRWGGAQYFGPGTRLLVL.

This clone was seen a handful of times. The chain has TRBV7-8 and TRBJ2-2; 7 nucleotides line up with TRBD2. This CDR3 is 15 amino acids long. The V and J ends lost 6 bases and 0 bases, in that order; junction bases with no gene match: 4. The germline gives CDR1 SGHVS, CDR2 FQNEAQ. The CDR3 DNA sequence: TGTGCCAGCAGAAAGCTAGCGGCGAACACCGGGGAGCTGTTTTTT. It translates to CASRKLAANTGELFF. Variable domain in full (rest from reference TRBV7-8 and TRBJ2-2): GAGVSQSPRYKVAKRGQDVALRCDPISGHVSLFWYQQALGQGPEFLTYFQNEAQLDKSGLPSDRFFAERPEGSVSTLKIQRTQQEDSAVYLCASRKLAANTGELFFGEGSRLTVL.

J is TRBJ2-7 and V is TRBV5-1; the D gene is possibly TRBD2 (6 bases). The CDR3 runs to 11 residues. The germline V gene encodes CDR1 SGHRS and CDR2 YFSETQ. The germline V and J ends were trimmed by 5 bases and 5 bases, with 8 bases remaining between them. The CDR3: CASSWGDEQYF. DNA of the CDR3: TGCGCCAGCAGTTGGGGGGACGAGCAGTACTTC.

The rearrangement uses TRBV5-4 and TRBJ2-1; 7 bases agree with TRBD2. CDR1 and CDR2 from the germline V gene are SGHNT and YYREEE (reference sequence). V lost 4 bases to trimming and J lost 10 bases; unmatched junction nucleotides: 17. The CDR3 is 16 amino acids. CDR3 bases: TGTGCCAGCAGCATATGGGGTAGCCCGGACGGGGGGGAGCAGTTCTTC. Translated, it gives CASSIWGSPDGGEQFF.

The chain recombines TRBV7-2 with TRBJ2-5; D may be TRBD2 (5 bases). CDR1 is SGHTA, CDR2 FQGNSA, per germline. Trimming stripped 5 bases from V and 5 bases from J, with 12 bases between. The CDR3 is 13 amino acids. This CDR3 is CASSTFRGETQYF. CDR3 sequence (DNA): TGTGCCAGCAGCACCTTTAGAGGGGAGACCCAGTACTTC.

V gene TRBV19 combines with J gene TRBJ2-2, with D tentatively TRBD1 (5 bases). The germline gives CDR1 LNHDA, CDR2 SQIVND (reference sequence). The CDR3 has 14 residues. V lost 3 bases to trimming and J lost 3 bases, with 8 bases between them. CDR3 nucleotides: TGTGCCAGTAGTATTCAGACAGACACCGGGGAGCTGTTTTTT. Residues: CASSIQTDTGELFF. Full variable domain (remainder filled in from reference TRBV19 and TRBJ2-2): DGGITQSPKYLFRKEGQNVTLSCEQNLNHDAMYWYRQDPGQGLRLIYYSQIVNDFQKGDIAEGYSVSREKKESFPLTVTSAQKNPTAFYLCASSIQTDTGELFFGEGSRLTVL.